Listed below are T cell receptor beta chains from one sample, sequenced in a study of cytotoxic CD8 clonotypes in ibrutinib-treated CLL. TCRdb's table, derived via immunoSEQ multiplex PCR, lists solely in-frame clones and lacks some. The sample shows 270,000 or so clones, 70% to 80% of them seen only once. The specimen was PBMCs, collected at disease progression, from a patient treated with ibrutinib. The receptors derive from a human donor with chronic lymphocytic leukemia. Each CDR3 is given with its conserved first and last residue. The order of the fields is CDR3 protein, CDR3 DNA, D gene, clone size, V gene, J gene. The D gene is left open where the match is weak. Expanded clones are given a class, and other clones once, few, many or no size at all.

cdr3_aa: CASSRGNYNEQFF; cdr3_nt: TGCGCCAGCAGCAGGGGGAACTACAATGAGCAGTTCTTC; d_call: .; clone_size: .; v_call: TRBV5-1; j_call: TRBJ2-1
cdr3_aa: CASSFHPGRLSYNEQFF; cdr3_nt: TGTGCCAGCAGTTTTCATCCAGGTAGGCTCTCCTACAATGAGCAGTTCTTC; d_call: .; clone_size: .; v_call: TRBV28; j_call: TRBJ2-1
cdr3_aa: CASSLEASGYNEQFF; cdr3_nt: TGCGCCAGCAGCTTGGAGGCTAGCGGGTACAATGAGCAGTTCTTC; d_call: TRBD2; clone_size: .; v_call: TRBV5-1; j_call: TRBJ2-1
cdr3_aa: CASSSEREISYEQYF; cdr3_nt: TGTGCCAGCAGTTCCGAGCGGGAGATCTCCTACGAGCAGTACTTC; d_call: TRBD2; clone_size: .; v_call: TRBV6-6; j_call: TRBJ2-7
cdr3_aa: CASSPGLAYEQFF; cdr3_nt: TGTGCCAGCAGCCCCGGCCTAGCATATGAGCAGTTCTTC; d_call: .; clone_size: .; v_call: TRBV7-3; j_call: TRBJ2-1
cdr3_aa: CASSLKGQGYYEQYF; cdr3_nt: TGTGCCAGCAGTTTAAAAGGACAGGGGTACTACGAGCAGTACTTC; d_call: TRBD1; clone_size: .; v_call: TRBV27; j_call: TRBJ2-7
cdr3_aa: CASQFRGTMTGTQYF; cdr3_nt: TGTGCCAGTCAATTCAGGGGCACCATGACCGGGACCCAGTACTTC; d_call: .; clone_size: .; v_call: TRBV19; j_call: TRBJ2-5
cdr3_aa: CASRGPITDTQYF; cdr3_nt: TGTGCCAGCAGAGGGCCAATCACAGATACGCAGTATTTT; d_call: .; clone_size: few; v_call: TRBV2; j_call: TRBJ2-3
cdr3_aa: CASSTGAGANVLTF; cdr3_nt: TGTGCCAGCAGTACAGGGGCTGGGGCCAACGTCCTGACTTTC; d_call: TRBD1; clone_size: .; v_call: TRBV28; j_call: TRBJ2-6
cdr3_aa: CASSDRRLNYGYTF; cdr3_nt: TGTGCCAGCAGTGACAGGAGATTAAACTATGGCTACACCTTC; d_call: .; clone_size: few; v_call: TRBV2; j_call: TRBJ1-2
cdr3_aa: CASSLAQGDEQYF; cdr3_nt: TGCGCCAGCAGCTTGGCACAGGGAGACGAGCAGTACTTC; d_call: .; clone_size: .; v_call: TRBV5-1; j_call: TRBJ2-7
cdr3_aa: CSALRGWTGELFF; cdr3_nt: TGCAGCGCCTTGCGGGGCTGGACCGGGGAGCTGTTTTTT; d_call: .; clone_size: .; v_call: TRBV29-1; j_call: TRBJ2-2
cdr3_aa: CASSLAVANTGELFF; cdr3_nt: TGCGCCAGCAGCTTAGCGGTTGCGAACACCGGGGAGCTGTTTTTT; d_call: .; clone_size: .; v_call: TRBV5-1; j_call: TRBJ2-2
cdr3_aa: CASRTTGGGGEQYF; cdr3_nt: TGTGCCAGCAGAACGACAGGGGGCGGTGGCGAGCAGTACTTC; d_call: TRBD1; clone_size: .; v_call: TRBV28; j_call: TRBJ2-7
cdr3_aa: CASSFAGQVGTEAFF; cdr3_nt: TGCGCCAGCAGCTTCGCAGGACAGGTGGGCACTGAAGCTTTCTTT; d_call: TRBD1; clone_size: .; v_call: TRBV5-1; j_call: TRBJ1-1
cdr3_aa: CASSSGQGDGYTF; cdr3_nt: TGTGCCAGCTCCTCAGGGCAGGGGGATGGCTACACCTTC; d_call: TRBD1; clone_size: .; v_call: TRBV6-5; j_call: TRBJ1-2